This TCR beta chain was observed in a study of T cells in Graves' hyperthyroidism and ophthalmopathy. Broader study findings: Most thyroid-expanded clonotypes above 0.001 were also found in blood.

Cells are PBMCs isolated from 10 ml of fresh blood. RNA transcripts served as the template for amplifying TCR beta CDR3 regions. The HTBI primer set was used in a first-round RT-PCR of the TCR CDR3. TCRdb analysed the multiplex PCR reads with MiXCR anew, one entry per CDR3 protein. This sample yields some 490,000 distinct CDR3 sequences, of which 16% are seen a single time; 25% to 30% belongs to the top ten. The germline V gene has CDR1 LGHNA and CDR2 YNFKEQ. J was trimmed by 6 bases and V by 4 bases; bases with no gene match: 8. CDR3 length equals 14 residues. In the case of this clonotype: What it binds is not known.

This clonotype was sampled from a woman aged 25-40 years with Graves' ophthalmopathy. The specimen sequenced was blood. V usage is TRBV4-2 and J usage is TRBJ2-7, with 8 bases matching TRBD2. Here the CDR3 DNA reads TGTGCCAGCAGCCGACCCGGGCTAGCGGGCGAGCAGTACTTC. The encoded protein is CASSRPGLAGEQYF.